Sequencing of this T cell receptor beta chain was carried out in a study of T-cell memory formation after mild COVID-19. Study overall: TCR clusters were mostly confined to one donor each.

In its sample, this clonotype was seen many times. No antigen is known for it. Study-wide points: Some clones that responded turned up in pre-infection memory, which suggests that cross-reactive memory joined in. Clones that shrank (day 15 to 85) were balanced CD4/CD8, whereas later expanders leaned CD4+.

Barcoded TCR alpha and TCR beta cDNA libraries with UMIs came from 5'RACE using constant-segment primers. TCRdb analysed the 5' RACE reads with MiXCR anew, one entry per CDR3 protein. Of 40,000 to 60,000 distinct CDR3 sequences listed, approximately 8% are singletons. This CDR3 comprises 13 residues. Germline assignment: CDR1 SEHNR and CDR2 FQNEAQ (reference sequence). V was pared by 5 bases and J by 9 bases, with 9 bases of the junction left unmatched. This sequence was found in a man aged 18 to 35 who had mild COVID-19 (a few samples of this study predate the infection). Cell type and time point are not known. This chain joins TRBV7-9 and TRBJ1-1; 7 nucleotides align to TRBD1. Sequencing was carried out using PBMCs or a T cell subset sorted from them (not recorded which). CDR3 sequence: CASSTRQGSQAFF. In nucleotides, the CDR3 is TGTGCCAGCAGCACCCGACAGGGCAGCCAAGCTTTCTTT.